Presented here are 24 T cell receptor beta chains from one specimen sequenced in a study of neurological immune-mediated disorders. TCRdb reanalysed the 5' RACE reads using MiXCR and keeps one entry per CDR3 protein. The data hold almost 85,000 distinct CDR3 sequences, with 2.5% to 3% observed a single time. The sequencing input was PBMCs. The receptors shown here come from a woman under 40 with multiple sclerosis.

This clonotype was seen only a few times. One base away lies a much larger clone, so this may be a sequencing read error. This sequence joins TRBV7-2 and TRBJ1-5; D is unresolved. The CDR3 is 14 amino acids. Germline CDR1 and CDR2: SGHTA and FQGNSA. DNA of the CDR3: TGTGCCAGCAGCTTAGGGGGTAGCAATCAGCCCCAGAATTTT. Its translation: CASSLGGSNQPQNF.

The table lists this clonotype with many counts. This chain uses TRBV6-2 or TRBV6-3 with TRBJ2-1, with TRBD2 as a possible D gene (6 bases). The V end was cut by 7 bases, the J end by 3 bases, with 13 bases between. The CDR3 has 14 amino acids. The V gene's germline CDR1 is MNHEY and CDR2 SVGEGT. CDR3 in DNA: TGTGCCAGCACGGCGGGAAGTCACTACAATGAGCAGTTCTTC. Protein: CASTAGSHYNEQFF.

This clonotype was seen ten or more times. CDR3 sequence reads: CASSFGAGDYEQYF. As DNA, the CDR3 is TGTGCCAGCAGCTTTGGAGCGGGAGATTACGAGCAGTACTTC. V usage is TRBV5-5 and J usage is TRBJ2-7, with 8 bases identical to TRBD2. CDR3 size: 14 residues. Trimming removed 2 bases from V and 4 bases from J; junction bases left unmatched: 5. Per germline, CDR1 SGHKS and CDR2 YYEKEE (reference sequence).

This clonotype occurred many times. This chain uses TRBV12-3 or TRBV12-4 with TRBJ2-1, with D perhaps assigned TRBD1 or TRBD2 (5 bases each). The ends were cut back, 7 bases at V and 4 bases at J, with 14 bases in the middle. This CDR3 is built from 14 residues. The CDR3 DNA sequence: TGTGCCAGCACCAACGGGACCTTTTACAATGAGCAGTTCTTC. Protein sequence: CASTNGTFYNEQFF.

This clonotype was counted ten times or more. The CDR3 DNA sequence: TGTGCCAGCAGTTACTCCAGGGGCTCGCACTATGGCTACACCTTC. Encoded protein: CASSYSRGSHYGYTF. The chain recombines TRBV6-5 with TRBJ1-2; D might be TRBD1 (6 bases). The germline V gene has CDR1 MNHEY and CDR2 SVGAGI. The length of the CDR3 is 15 residues. Trimming took off 0 bases at V and 3 bases at J, with 11 bases between the two ends.

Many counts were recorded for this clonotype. CDR3 protein: CASSPGARDDEKLFF. For the CDR3, the DNA is TGTGCCAGCAGCCCCGGGGCGCGGGATGACGAAAAACTGTTTTTT. The chain links TRBV5-5 to TRBJ1-4; possibly TRBD1 for D (5 bases). CDR1 is SGHKS, CDR2 YYEKEE, per germline (reference sequence). The CDR3 extends over 15 amino acids. Trimming cost V 4 bases and J 8 bases, with 18 bases left between them.

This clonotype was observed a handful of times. Here the CDR3 DNA reads TGTGCCAGCAGCCAAGTAGCGGGAACCTACGAGCAGTACTTC. Protein: CASSQVAGTYEQYF. The genes are TRBV14 and TRBJ2-7, with TRBD2 matching over 8 bases. Unmatched junction bases numbered 1, after V lost 1 base and J lost 2 bases. The CDR3 covers 14 residues. CDR1 is SGHDN, CDR2 FVKESK, per germline. Based on the CDR3 plus reference TRBV14 and TRBJ2-7, the full variable domain is EAGVTQFPSHSVIEKGQTVTLRCDPISGHDNLYWYRRVMGKEIKFLLHFVKESKQDESGMPNNRFLAERTGGTYSTLKVQPAELEDSGVYFCASSQVAGTYEQYFGPGTRLTVT.

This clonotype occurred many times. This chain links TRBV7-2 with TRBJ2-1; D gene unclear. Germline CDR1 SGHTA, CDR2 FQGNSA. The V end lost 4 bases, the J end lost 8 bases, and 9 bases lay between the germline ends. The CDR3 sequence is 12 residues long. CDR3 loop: CASSSRFDEQFF. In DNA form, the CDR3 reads TGTGCCAGCAGCTCCCGTTTCGATGAGCAGTTCTTC.

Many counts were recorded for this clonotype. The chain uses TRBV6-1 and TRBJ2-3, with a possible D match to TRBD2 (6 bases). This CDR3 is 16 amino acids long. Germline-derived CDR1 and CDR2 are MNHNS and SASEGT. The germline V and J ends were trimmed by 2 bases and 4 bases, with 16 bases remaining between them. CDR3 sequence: CASSESAGTLADTQYF. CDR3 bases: TGTGCCAGCAGTGAAAGTGCGGGAACTCTTGCAGATACGCAGTATTTT.

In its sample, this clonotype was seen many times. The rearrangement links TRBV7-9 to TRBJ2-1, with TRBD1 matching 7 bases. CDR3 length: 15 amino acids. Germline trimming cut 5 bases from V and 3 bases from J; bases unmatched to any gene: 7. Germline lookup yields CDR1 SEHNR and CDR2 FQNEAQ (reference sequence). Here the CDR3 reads CASSQPGTDYNEQFF. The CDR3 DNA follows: TGTGCCAGCAGCCAACCCGGGACAGACTACAATGAGCAGTTCTTC.

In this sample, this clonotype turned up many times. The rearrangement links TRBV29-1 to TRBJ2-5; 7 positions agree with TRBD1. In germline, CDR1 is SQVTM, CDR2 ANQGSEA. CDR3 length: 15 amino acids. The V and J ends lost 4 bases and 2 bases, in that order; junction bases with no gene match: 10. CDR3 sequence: CSVGRRTGLQETQYF. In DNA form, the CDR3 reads TGCAGCGTTGGGAGAAGGACAGGCCTTCAAGAGACCCAGTACTTC.

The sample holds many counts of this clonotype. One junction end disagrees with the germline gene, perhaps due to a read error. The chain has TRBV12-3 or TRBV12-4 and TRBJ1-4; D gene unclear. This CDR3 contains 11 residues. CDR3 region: CASSLVGPPVF. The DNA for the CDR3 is TGTGCCAGCAGTTTGGTAGGACCGCCAGTTTTT.

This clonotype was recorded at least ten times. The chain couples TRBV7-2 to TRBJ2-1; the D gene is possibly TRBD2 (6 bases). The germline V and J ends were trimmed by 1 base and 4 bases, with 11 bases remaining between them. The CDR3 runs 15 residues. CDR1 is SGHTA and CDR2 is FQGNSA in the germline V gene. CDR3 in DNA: TGTGCCAGCAGCTTAGATCTTGCGGGATACAATGAGCAGTTCTTC. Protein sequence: CASSLDLAGYNEQFF.

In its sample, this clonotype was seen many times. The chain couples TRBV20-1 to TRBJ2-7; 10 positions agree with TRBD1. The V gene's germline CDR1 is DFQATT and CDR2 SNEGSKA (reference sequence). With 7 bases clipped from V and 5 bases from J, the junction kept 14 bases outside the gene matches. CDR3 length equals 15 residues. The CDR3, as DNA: TGCAGTGGAGAGCAACCGGGACAGGGGAATCACGAGCAGTACTTC. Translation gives CSGEQPGQGNHEQYF.

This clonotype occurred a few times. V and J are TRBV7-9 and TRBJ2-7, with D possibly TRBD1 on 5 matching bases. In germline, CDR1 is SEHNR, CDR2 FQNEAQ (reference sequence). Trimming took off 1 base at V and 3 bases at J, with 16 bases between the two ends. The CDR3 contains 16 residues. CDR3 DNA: TGTGCCAGCAGCTTAGTAGGGGCAGGGTCTTTCTACGAGCAGTACTTC. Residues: CASSLVGAGSFYEQYF.

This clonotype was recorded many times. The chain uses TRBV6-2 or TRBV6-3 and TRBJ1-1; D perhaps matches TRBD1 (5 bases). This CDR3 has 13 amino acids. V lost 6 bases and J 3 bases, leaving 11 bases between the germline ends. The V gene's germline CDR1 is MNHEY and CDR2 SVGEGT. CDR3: CASSPDSYTEAFF. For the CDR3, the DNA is TGTGCCAGCAGCCCAGACAGCTACACTGAAGCTTTCTTT.

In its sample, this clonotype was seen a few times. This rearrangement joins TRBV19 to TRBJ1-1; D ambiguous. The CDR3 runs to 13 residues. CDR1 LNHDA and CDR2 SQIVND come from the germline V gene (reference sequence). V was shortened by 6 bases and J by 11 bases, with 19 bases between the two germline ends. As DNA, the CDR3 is TGTGCCAGTAGGGCGCGCCGCGGCCCCGAGGCTTTCTTT. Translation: CASRARRGPEAFF.

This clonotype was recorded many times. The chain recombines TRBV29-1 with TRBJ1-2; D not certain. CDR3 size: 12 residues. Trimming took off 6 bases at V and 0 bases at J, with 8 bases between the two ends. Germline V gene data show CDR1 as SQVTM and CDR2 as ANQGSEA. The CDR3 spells CSVVRANYGYTF. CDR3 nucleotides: TGCAGCGTCGTGAGAGCTAACTATGGCTACACCTTC. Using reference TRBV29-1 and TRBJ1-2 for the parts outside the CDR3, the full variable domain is SAVISQKPSRDICQRGTSLTIQCQVDSQVTMMFWYRQQPGQSLTLIATANQGSEATYESGFVIDKFPISRPNLTFSTLTVSNMSPEDSSIYLCSVVRANYGYTFGSGTRLTVV.

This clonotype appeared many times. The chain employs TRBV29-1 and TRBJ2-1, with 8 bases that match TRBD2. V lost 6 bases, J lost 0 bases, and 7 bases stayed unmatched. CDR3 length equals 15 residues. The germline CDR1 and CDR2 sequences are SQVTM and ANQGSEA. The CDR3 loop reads CSVASGSPSYNEQFF. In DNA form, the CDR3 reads TGCAGCGTGGCCAGCGGGAGCCCCTCCTACAATGAGCAGTTCTTC.

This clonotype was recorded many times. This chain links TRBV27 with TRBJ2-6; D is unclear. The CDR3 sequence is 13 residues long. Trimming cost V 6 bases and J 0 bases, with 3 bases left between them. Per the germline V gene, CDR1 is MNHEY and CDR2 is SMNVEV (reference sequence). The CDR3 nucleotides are TGTGCCAGCAGCGTCTCTGGGGCCAACGTCCTGACTTTC. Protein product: CASSVSGANVLTF.

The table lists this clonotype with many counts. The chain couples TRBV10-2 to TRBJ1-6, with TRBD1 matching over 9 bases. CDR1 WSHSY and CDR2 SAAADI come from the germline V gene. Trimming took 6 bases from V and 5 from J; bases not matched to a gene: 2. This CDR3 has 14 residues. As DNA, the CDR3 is TGCGCCAGCAGCTGGGACAGGGATAATTCACCCCTCCACTTT. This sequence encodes CASSWDRDNSPLHF.

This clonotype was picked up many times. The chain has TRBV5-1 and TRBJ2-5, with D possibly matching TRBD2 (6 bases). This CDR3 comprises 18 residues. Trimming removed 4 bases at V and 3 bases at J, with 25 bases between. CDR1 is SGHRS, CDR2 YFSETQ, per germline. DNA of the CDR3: TGCGCCAGCAGCCCCCTAAACCGACCGGGTAGCGGAGAAGAGACCCAGTACTTC. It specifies CASSPLNRPGSGEETQYF. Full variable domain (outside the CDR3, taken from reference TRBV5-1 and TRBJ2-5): KAGVTQTPRYLIKTRGQQVTLSCSPISGHRSVSWYQQTPGQGLQFLFEYFSETQRNKGNFPGRFSGRQFSNSRSEMNVSTLELGDSALYLCASSPLNRPGSGEETQYFGPGTRLLVL.

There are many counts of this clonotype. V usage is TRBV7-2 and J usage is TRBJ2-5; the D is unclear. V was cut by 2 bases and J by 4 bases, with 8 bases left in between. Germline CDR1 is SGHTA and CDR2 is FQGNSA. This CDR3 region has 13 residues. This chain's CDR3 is CASSLNGGETQYF. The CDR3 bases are TGTGCCAGCAGCTTAAATGGTGGAGAGACCCAGTACTTC.

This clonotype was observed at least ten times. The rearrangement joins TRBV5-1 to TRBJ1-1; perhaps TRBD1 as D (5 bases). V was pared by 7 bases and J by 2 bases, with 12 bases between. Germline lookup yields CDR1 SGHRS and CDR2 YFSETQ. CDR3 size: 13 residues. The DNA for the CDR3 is TGCGCCAGCGGGGAGACAGCAAACACTGAAGCTTTCTTT. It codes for CASGETANTEAFF.